One sample yielded the 32 T cell receptor beta chains listed below, sequenced in a study of cytomegalovirus exposure and HLA in healthy donors (dated by TCRdb to about 2017). Libraries were built with the immunoSEQ multiplex PCR assay. The multiplex PCR relied on a mix of 60 forward primers for TCR Vbeta segments and 13 reverse primers for TCR Jbeta segments. TCRdb took this table from immuneACCESS and kept in-frame rearrangements with V and J called. Such tables lack part of the clones; where checked against another copy, unresolved V genes explain under half of the gap, and the rest is unexplained. In all, the sample holds roughly 140,000 clones, and around 84% of those were seen once. The biggest ten clones account for about 2.3% of the sample. What was sequenced was PBMCs. Receptors were obtained from a woman aged 18-29 years in good health and CMV-seronegative.

This clone was counted a few times. The rearrangement links TRBV18 to TRBJ2-3; D might be TRBD1 (5 bases). This CDR3 is 16 amino acids long. Germline values: CDR1 KGHSH, CDR2 LQKENI. Trimming took 4 bases from V and 1 from J, leaving 15 bases between them. CDR3 in DNA: TGTGCCAGCTCACATCGAATTGGGGCCGGCACAGATACGCAGTATTTT. It encodes CASSHRIGAGTDTQYF.

The rearrangement uses TRBV10-3 and TRBJ2-7, with a weak D call TRBD1 (6 bases). CDR1 ENHRY and CDR2 SYGVKD come from the germline V gene. The CDR3 has 13 amino acids. V lost 6 bases and J lost 3, with 12 bases in between. The CDR3 sequence is CAIRALDSYEQYF. Written as DNA, the CDR3 is TGTGCCATCAGGGCCCTGGACAGCTACGAGCAGTACTTC.

The gene calls are TRBV7-2 and TRBJ2-3; D might be TRBD1 (5 bases). Between the trimmed V and J ends, which lost 3 bases and 4 bases, there was a span of 11 bases. CDR3 length: 14 amino acids. CDR1 SGHTA and CDR2 FQGNSA come from the germline V gene. CDR3 sequence reads: CASSFDRGADTQYF. The CDR3 DNA follows: TGTGCCAGCAGCTTTGATAGGGGTGCAGATACGCAGTATTTT.

V and J are TRBV7-6 and TRBJ2-1; perhaps TRBD2 as D (7 bases). Per the germline V gene, CDR1 is SGHVS and CDR2 is FNYEAQ. The CDR3 runs to 18 residues. V was trimmed by 5 bases and J by 1 base, leaving 21 bases between them. CDR3 sequence reads: CASSPQWDYQGSYNEQFF. The CDR3, as DNA: TGTGCCAGCAGCCCGCAATGGGACTATCAGGGGTCCTACAATGAGCAGTTCTTC.

The J gene is TRBJ2-7, the V gene TRBV4-2, with a tentative D call TRBD2 (5 bases). V was shortened by 3 bases and J by 4 bases, with 25 bases between the two germline ends. In germline, CDR1 is LGHNA, CDR2 YNFKEQ. The CDR3 is 18 residues long. CDR3 nucleotides: TGTGCCAGCAGCCAGACAACCGGACGGGGATGGGATAAATACGAGCAGTACTTC. Residues: CASSQTTGRGWDKYEQYF.

V gene TRBV9 combines with J gene TRBJ2-2; D gene unclear. The CDR3 spans 17 residues. Per germline, CDR1 SGDLS and CDR2 YYNGEE. Trimming removed 0 bases at V and 0 bases at J, with 12 bases between. Here the CDR3 DNA reads TGTGCCAGCAGCGTAGCTCTCGCGACTTCGAACACCGGGGAGCTGTTTTTT. It translates to CASSVALATSNTGELFF.

The chain links TRBV19 to TRBJ2-3, with D unresolved. The germline V gene encodes CDR1 LNHDA and CDR2 SQIVND (reference sequence). The germline V and J ends were trimmed by 3 bases and 4 bases, with 14 bases remaining between them. The length of the CDR3 is 15 residues. CDR3 protein: CASSIGQSSADTQYF. CDR3 nucleotides: TGTGCCAGTAGTATTGGGCAGTCAAGTGCAGATACGCAGTATTTT.

The chain uses TRBV7-6 and TRBJ2-7, with 7 bases matching TRBD1. CDR3 length: 12 residues. Trimming at V came to 6 bases and at J to 3 bases, leaving 2 bases not matched to a gene. From germline, CDR1 is SGHVS and CDR2 FNYEAQ. CDR3: CASRGDSYEQYF. The DNA for the CDR3 is TGTGCCAGCAGGGGGGACAGCTACGAGCAGTACTTC.

J is TRBJ2-7 and V is TRBV5-1, with D hard to call. Germline V gene data show CDR1 as SGHRS and CDR2 as YFSETQ. Trimming stripped 1 base from V and 1 base from J, with 3 bases between. CDR3 length equals 12 residues. This chain's CDR3 is CASSLQSYEQYF. The CDR3 coding sequence is TGCGCCAGCAGCTTGCAATCCTACGAGCAGTACTTC.

This chain joins TRBV4-3 and TRBJ1-5; D might be TRBD1 (6 bases). Germline V gives CDR1 LGHNA, CDR2 YSLEER. The CDR3 length is 15 residues. Trimming removed 1 base from V and 1 base from J, with 8 bases in between. DNA of the CDR3: TGCGCCAGCAGCCAAGGGACAGAAAGCAATCAGCCCCAGCATTTT. As protein: CASSQGTESNQPQHF.

The CDR3 coding sequence is TGTGCCAGCAGCCAACCCTCGAAGGGAGGCACTGAAGCTTTCTTT. It yields the protein CASSQPSKGGTEAFF. The chain recombines TRBV7-8 with TRBJ1-1, with D hard to call. CDR1 and CDR2 from the germline V gene are SGHVS and FQNEAQ. This CDR3 has 15 amino acids. V was shortened by 5 bases and J by 4 bases, with 17 bases between the two germline ends.

The gene calls are TRBV5-4 and TRBJ2-1; 13 bases are shared with TRBD2. Trimming cost V 0 bases and J 0 bases; bases outside gene matches: 3. Germline lookup yields CDR1 SGHNT and CDR2 YYREEE (reference sequence). The CDR3 sequence is 18 residues long. CDR3 sequence (DNA): TGTGCCAGCAGCTTGGGACTAGCGGGGGGCGTCTCCTACAATGAGCAGTTCTTC. Amino acid sequence: CASSLGLAGGVSYNEQFF.

The V gene is TRBV9, the J gene TRBJ2-7, with TRBD2 identical over 9 bases. Germline V gene lookup returns CDR1 SGDLS and CDR2 YYNGEE. The J segment lost 5 bases and the V segment lost 3 bases, leaving 6 bases of the junction unmatched. CDR3 size: 14 residues. CDR3 sequence reads: CASSEGTSRHEQYF. The CDR3 DNA reads as TGTGCCAGCAGCGAGGGGACTAGCCGCCACGAGCAGTACTTC. The full variable domain, in which reference TRBV9 and TRBJ2-7 provide the parts outside the CDR3, is DSGVTQTPKHLITATGQRVTLRCSPRSGDLSVYWYQQSLDQGLQFLIQYYNGEERAKGNILERFSAQQFPDLHSELNLSSLELGDSALYFCASSEGTSRHEQYFGPGTRLTVT.

Comment on this clone: One junction end does not reproduce the germline sequence, and a read error may be involved. This chain joins TRBV7-7 and TRBJ1-5; no reliable D call. Germline V lookup: CDR1 SSHAT, CDR2 FNYEAQ (reference sequence). This CDR3 has 17 amino acids. The CDR3 DNA follows: TGTGCTAGCAGCTTAGTAGTGCGGAAGATGACGAATCAGCCCCAGCATTTT. Amino acid sequence: CASSLVVRKMTNQPQHF.

The chain is built from TRBV6-1 and TRBJ2-3; possibly TRBD2 for D (6 bases). Germline CDR1 reads MNHNS; CDR2 reads SASEGT. The length of the CDR3 is 13 residues. Trimming shortened V by 1 base and J by 5 bases, and 7 bases separated the two germline ends. The DNA of the CDR3 is TGTGCCAGCAGTGAAGTCGGGGGAGATACGCAGTATTTT. Its protein product is CASSEVGGDTQYF.

The V and J genes are TRBV19 and TRBJ2-3, with 8 bases that match TRBD2. Per germline, CDR1 LNHDA and CDR2 SQIVND (reference sequence). This CDR3 has 16 amino acids. V was clipped by 5 bases and J by 3 bases; unmatched bases: 10. As DNA, the CDR3 is TGTGCCAGTAGTCCGCCCCCAGCGGGGGCGACAGATACGCAGTATTTT. Protein: CASSPPPAGATDTQYF.

The J gene is TRBJ1-6, the V gene TRBV18; the D gene is possibly TRBD1 (5 bases). There are 14 residues in the CDR3. V was clipped by 6 bases and J by 8 bases, with 14 bases between them. CDR1 KGHSH and CDR2 LQKENI come from the germline V gene. CDR3 sequence (DNA): TGTGCCAGCTCCCCGGCGTGGGGGGATTCACCCCTCCACTTT. Translating gives CASSPAWGDSPLHF.

The chain links TRBV4-3 to TRBJ1-4; 7 bases fit TRBD1. V shed 0 bases and J 3 bases; nucleotides not matched to a gene: 10. CDR1 LGHNA and CDR2 YSLEER come from the germline V gene. The CDR3 totals 18 residues. In DNA, the CDR3 is TGCGCCAGCAGCCAAGAGGTCTCTGGGACAGATTCTAATGAAAAACTGTTTTTT. Translating it yields CASSQEVSGTDSNEKLFF.

The chain recombines TRBV30 with TRBJ1-5; 7 bases fit TRBD1. The germline CDR1 and CDR2 sequences are GTSNPN and SVGIG (reference sequence). There are 14 residues in the CDR3. The V and J ends lost 1 base and 4 bases, in that order; junction bases with no gene match: 4. CDR3 in amino acids: CAWSGGQSNQPQHF. CDR3 nucleotide sequence: TGTGCCTGGAGTGGGGGACAGTCAAATCAGCCCCAGCATTTT.

This CDR3 is CASSLEVGQGYF. For the CDR3, the DNA is TGTGCCAGCAGCTTAGAGGTCGGACAGGGGTATTTT. This chain links TRBV7-2 with TRBJ1-3; 9 nucleotides align to TRBD1. The V segment lost 1 base and the J segment 16 bases; nucleotides outside the gene matches: 5. CDR1 and CDR2 (germline): SGHTA, FQGNSA. This CDR3 is 12 amino acids long. The full variable domain, rest sourced from reference TRBV7-2 and TRBJ1-3, is GAGVSQSPSNKVTEKGKDVELRCDPISGHTALYWYRQSLGQGLEFLIYFQGNSAPDKSGLPSDRFSAERTGGSVSTLTIQRTQQEDSAVYLCASSLEVGQGYFGEGSWLTVV.

This chain joins TRBV30 and TRBJ1-5, with a weak D call TRBD1 (6 bases). The CDR3 has 15 amino acids. CDR1 is GTSNPN and CDR2 is SVGIG in the germline V gene (reference sequence). The V and J ends lost 0 bases and 2 bases respectively, with 11 bases between them. Here the CDR3 reads CAWSVRGNGNQPQHF. The CDR3 bases are TGTGCCTGGAGTGTAAGGGGGAATGGCAATCAGCCCCAGCATTTT. Based on the CDR3 plus reference TRBV30 and TRBJ1-5, the full variable domain is SQTIHQWPATLVQPVGSPLSLECTVEGTSNPNLYWYRQAAGRGLQLLFYSVGIGQISSEVPQNLSASRPQDRQFILSSKKLLLSDSGFYLCAWSVRGNGNQPQHFGDGTRLSIL.

The rearrangement links TRBV7-2 to TRBJ2-5; 9 bases fit TRBD1. The J call may be in error: the DNA end matches TRBJ2-7 better. Germline-derived CDR1 and CDR2 are SGHTA and FQGNSA. This CDR3 comprises 15 residues. The CDR3 region is CASSQGQGLSYEQYF. CDR3 nucleotides: TGTGCCAGCAGCCAGGGACAGGGTCTATCCTACGAGCAGTACTTC.

This chain joins TRBV9 and TRBJ2-2; no clear D gene. The germline V gene encodes CDR1 SGDLS and CDR2 YYNGEE. The CDR3 totals 16 residues. The germline V and J ends were trimmed by 0 bases and 1 base, with 10 bases remaining between them. The DNA for the CDR3 is TGTGCCAGCAGCGTAGGACTCCCCCGGAACACCGGGGAGCTGTTTTTT. Its protein product is CASSVGLPRNTGELFF.

CDR3 sequence reads: CASTPRQDTGELFF. The CDR3, as DNA: TGTGCCAGCACCCCACGACAGGACACCGGGGAGCTGTTTTTT. This chain links TRBV6-6 with TRBJ2-2; perhaps TRBD1 as D (6 bases). Trimming removed 7 bases from V and 3 bases from J, with 12 bases in between. Germline assignment: CDR1 MNHNY and CDR2 SVGAGI (reference sequence). The CDR3 spans 14 residues.

This clone was counted a few times. The CDR3 is CASSSSGGNGYTF. The CDR3 DNA follows: TGTGCCAGCAGCTCTTCAGGGGGCAATGGCTACACCTTC. The chain recombines TRBV7-2 with TRBJ1-2; TRBD1 matches 8 bases. Trimming took 4 bases from V and 6 from J; bases not matched to a gene: 4. CDR1 SGHTA and CDR2 FQGNSA come from the germline V gene. The CDR3 sequence is 13 residues long.

The V gene is TRBV7-2, the J gene TRBJ2-7, with 9 bases identical to TRBD1. The V gene's germline CDR1 is SGHTA and CDR2 FQGNSA. The length of the CDR3 is 15 residues. Trimming cost V 5 bases and J 4 bases; bases outside gene matches: 9. Here the CDR3 reads CASSPARGQGYEQYF. The CDR3 DNA reads TGTGCCAGCAGCCCCGCTCGGGGACAGGGATACGAGCAGTACTTC. Full variable domain (missing parts from reference TRBV7-2 and TRBJ2-7): GAGVSQSPSNKVTEKGKDVELRCDPISGHTALYWYRQSLGQGLEFLIYFQGNSAPDKSGLPSDRFSAERTGGSVSTLTIQRTQQEDSAVYLCASSPARGQGYEQYFGPGTRLTVT.

The chain has TRBV5-1 and TRBJ2-7; D may be TRBD1 (6 bases). The CDR3 extends over 13 amino acids. Germline assignment: CDR1 SGHRS and CDR2 YFSETQ. V was trimmed by 4 bases and J by 3 bases, leaving 11 bases between them. The CDR3 loop is CASSIGQNYEQYF. In DNA form, the CDR3 reads TGCGCCAGCAGCATCGGACAGAACTACGAGCAGTACTTC. Filled out from reference TRBV5-1 and TRBJ2-7, the complete variable domain reads KAGVTQTPRYLIKTRGQQVTLSCSPISGHRSVSWYQQTPGQGLQFLFEYFSETQRNKGNFPGRFSGRQFSNSRSEMNVSTLELGDSALYLCASSIGQNYEQYFGPGTRLTVT.

The gene calls are TRBV28 and TRBJ2-1, with 16 nucleotides matching TRBD2. CDR1 and CDR2 from the germline V gene are MDHEN and SYDVKM. The trim removed 5 bases at V and 8 bases at J, leaving 12 bases unmatched. This CDR3 has 18 residues. This CDR3 is CASSPPGLAGGPADEQFF. For the CDR3, the DNA is TGTGCCAGCAGTCCCCCGGGACTAGCGGGAGGGCCTGCGGATGAGCAGTTCTTC.

This clone came up once. V usage is TRBV7-2 and J usage is TRBJ2-6; tentatively, D is TRBD1 (5 bases). Germline V gene data show CDR1 as SGHTA and CDR2 as FQGNSA. V shed 3 bases and J shed 2 bases, with 5 bases lying between them. The CDR3 covers 14 residues. In DNA form, the CDR3 reads TGTGCCAGCAGCTTGGGGCCTGGGGCCAACGTCCTGACTTTC. It translates to CASSLGPGANVLTF.

The sample holds a few counts of this clone. V usage is TRBV6-4 and J usage is TRBJ2-1; possibly TRBD1 for D (6 bases). CDR1 is MRHNA and CDR2 is SNTAGT in the germline V gene. CDR3 length: 15 residues. Trimming stripped 2 bases from V and 2 bases from J, with 10 bases between. The CDR3 loop reads CASSDDQGTYNEQFF. DNA for the CDR3: TGTGCCAGCAGTGACGATCAGGGGACCTACAATGAGCAGTTCTTC.

In nucleotides, the CDR3 is TGTGCCTGGAGTGTCGGCAGGGTTCTCTATGGCTACACCTTC. It specifies CAWSVGRVLYGYTF. The chain has TRBV30 and TRBJ1-2, with TRBD1 as a possible D gene (5 bases). The CDR3 runs 14 residues. Trimming shortened V by 0 bases and J by 4 bases, and 12 bases separated the two germline ends. Per the germline V gene, CDR1 is GTSNPN and CDR2 is SVGIG (reference sequence).

V and J are TRBV7-6 and TRBJ2-4; TRBD1 agrees at 11 bases. Germline V gene data show CDR1 as SGHVS and CDR2 as FNYEAQ. The CDR3 is 16 residues long. The J segment lost 3 bases and the V segment lost 3 bases, leaving 4 bases of the junction unmatched. The CDR3 DNA reads TGTGCCAGCAGCTTTCCGGGACAGGGGGACAAAAACATTCAGTACTTC. This sequence encodes CASSFPGQGDKNIQYF.